This TCR beta chain comes out of a study of beta chain features in type 1 diabetes. Study in general: Patients looked much like healthy donors when it came to age, gender and cell yields. Study results and limitations: It was among patients, rather than healthy donors, that naive, central memory and Treg TCRB repertoires appeared more similar. Shortening of TCRB CDR3s, moderate but significant, appeared in all four CD4+ subsets of Type 1 diabetes patients.

This clone was seen ten or more times. Its specificity is not known. As every portion of the isolated RNA was reverse transcribed, the sequencing read expressed TCRB transcripts. TCRdb keeps only in-frame clones here, not all; method: immunoSEQ multiplex PCR. Here the sample spans around 200,000 clones, about 13% being singletons. Germline V gives CDR1 SQVTM, CDR2 ANQGSEA. Losses at the gene ends were 7 bases for V and 5 bases for J; bases not matched to a gene: 2. The CDR3 extends over 11 amino acids. The sequence derives from a woman younger than 35 in good health. The sample comprised central memory CD4+ T cells from blood. The chain joins TRBV29-1 to TRBJ2-3, with 8 positions matching TRBD2. The CDR3 is CSEGLEDTQYF. The CDR3, as DNA: TGCAGCGAGGGACTAGAAGATACGCAGTATTTT.